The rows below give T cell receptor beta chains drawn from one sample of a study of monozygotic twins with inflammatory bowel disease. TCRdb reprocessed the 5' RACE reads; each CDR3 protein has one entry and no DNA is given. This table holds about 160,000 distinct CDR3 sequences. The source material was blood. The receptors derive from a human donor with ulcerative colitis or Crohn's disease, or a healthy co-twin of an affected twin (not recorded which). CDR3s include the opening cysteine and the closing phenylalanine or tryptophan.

cdr3_aa: CSVGGATYNEQFF
cdr3_length: 13
j_call: TRBJ2-1
v_call: TRBV29-1

cdr3_aa: CSARDLAGEAYEQYF
cdr3_length: 15
j_call: TRBJ2-7
v_call: TRBV20-1

cdr3_aa: CASSLAVSDTQYF
cdr3_length: 13
j_call: TRBJ2-3
v_call: TRBV5-1

cdr3_aa: CATSDYPRSYNEQFF
cdr3_length: 15
j_call: TRBJ2-1
v_call: TRBV24-1

cdr3_aa: CASSLNRGHEQFF
cdr3_length: 13
j_call: TRBJ2-1
v_call: TRBV7-2

cdr3_aa: CASSLVDRGRGTEAFF
cdr3_length: 16
j_call: TRBJ1-1
v_call: TRBV5-1

cdr3_aa: CSARPSPGPITDTQYF
cdr3_length: 16
j_call: TRBJ2-3
v_call: TRBV20-1

cdr3_aa: CASSLIHQGQGYEQYF
cdr3_length: 16
j_call: TRBJ2-7
v_call: TRBV7-9

cdr3_aa: CSALRLADPTDTQYF
cdr3_length: 15
j_call: TRBJ2-3
v_call: TRBV20-1

cdr3_aa: CASSFLSGANVLTF
cdr3_length: 14
j_call: TRBJ2-6
v_call: TRBV7-8

cdr3_aa: CASSPVEGQDYEQYF
cdr3_length: 15
j_call: TRBJ2-7
v_call: TRBV4-2

cdr3_aa: CASRTGLDYGYTF
cdr3_length: 13
j_call: TRBJ1-2
v_call: TRBV2

cdr3_aa: CASSGGDGELFF
cdr3_length: 12
j_call: TRBJ2-2
v_call: TRBV2

cdr3_aa: CASSFRGPNYEQYF
cdr3_length: 14
j_call: TRBJ2-7
v_call: TRBV5-4

cdr3_aa: CASSELRGGTGEQYF
cdr3_length: 15
j_call: TRBJ2-7
v_call: TRBV2

cdr3_aa: CASSKTTRQETQYF
cdr3_length: 14
j_call: TRBJ2-5
v_call: TRBV5-4

cdr3_aa: CASSLQGGSAGHGYTF
cdr3_length: 16
j_call: TRBJ1-2
v_call: TRBV5-5

cdr3_aa: CASSLAGQPQHF
cdr3_length: 12
j_call: TRBJ1-5
v_call: TRBV7-2

cdr3_aa: CSARERTGSVALHF
cdr3_length: 14
j_call: TRBJ1-6
v_call: TRBV20-1

cdr3_aa: CASSSGLARGEADTQYF
cdr3_length: 17
j_call: TRBJ2-3
v_call: TRBV6-2/TRBV6-3

cdr3_aa: CASSHLPPGTSGATDTQYF
cdr3_length: 19
j_call: TRBJ2-3
v_call: TRBV4-2

cdr3_aa: CASSLGQGLLYEQYF
cdr3_length: 15
j_call: TRBJ2-7
v_call: TRBV7-9

cdr3_aa: CSAISGGNTGELFF
cdr3_length: 14
j_call: TRBJ2-2
v_call: TRBV20-1

cdr3_aa: CASSGFSGASYEQYF
cdr3_length: 15
j_call: TRBJ2-7
v_call: TRBV19

cdr3_aa: CSPLPGQHYEQYF
cdr3_length: 13
j_call: TRBJ2-7
v_call: TRBV20-1

cdr3_aa: CSARRTGYLSPLHF
cdr3_length: 14
j_call: TRBJ1-6
v_call: TRBV20-1

cdr3_aa: CAFGGGRGSSYNEQFF
cdr3_length: 16
j_call: TRBJ2-1
v_call: TRBV28

cdr3_aa: CSVEDAGTGIYEQYF
cdr3_length: 15
j_call: TRBJ2-7
v_call: TRBV29-1

cdr3_aa: CASSGGLVVETQYF
cdr3_length: 14
j_call: TRBJ2-5
v_call: TRBV25-1

cdr3_aa: CASSFDRVPGEQYF
cdr3_length: 14
j_call: TRBJ2-7
v_call: TRBV5-1

cdr3_aa: CASSQDSVYPYNEQFF
cdr3_length: 16
j_call: TRBJ2-1
v_call: TRBV3-1

cdr3_aa: CASSQDHSGGNYGYTF
cdr3_length: 16
j_call: TRBJ1-2
v_call: TRBV3-1

cdr3_aa: CAISAGPKGSPLHF
cdr3_length: 14
j_call: TRBJ1-6
v_call: TRBV10-3

cdr3_aa: CSAIRTPSTDTQYF
cdr3_length: 14
j_call: TRBJ2-3
v_call: TRBV20-1

cdr3_aa: CASSYFGGRETQYF
cdr3_length: 14
j_call: TRBJ2-5
v_call: TRBV7-2

cdr3_aa: CASSTRGATYNEQFF
cdr3_length: 15
j_call: TRBJ2-1
v_call: TRBV5-1

cdr3_aa: CASSPTGIHQPQHF
cdr3_length: 14
j_call: TRBJ1-5
v_call: TRBV6-1

cdr3_aa: CASSLTRRGFRPSNEKLFF
cdr3_length: 19
j_call: TRBJ1-4
v_call: TRBV12-3/TRBV12-4

cdr3_aa: CASSPGTGLMNTEAFF
cdr3_length: 16
j_call: TRBJ1-1
v_call: TRBV7-9

cdr3_aa: CASSASGSSPNEQFF
cdr3_length: 15
j_call: TRBJ2-1
v_call: TRBV6-1

cdr3_aa: CASSKAGTGLTYNEQFF
cdr3_length: 17
j_call: TRBJ2-1
v_call: TRBV7-3

cdr3_aa: CAWSGRGELFF
cdr3_length: 11
j_call: TRBJ2-2
v_call: TRBV30

cdr3_aa: CASSQVYAYEQYF
cdr3_length: 13
j_call: TRBJ2-7
v_call: TRBV4-1

cdr3_aa: CASRDRQRMNTEAFF
cdr3_length: 15
j_call: TRBJ1-1
v_call: TRBV2

cdr3_aa: CASSPLGVEEKLFF
cdr3_length: 14
j_call: TRBJ1-4
v_call: TRBV25-1

cdr3_aa: CASSLVSGRSTYEQYF
cdr3_length: 16
j_call: TRBJ2-7
v_call: TRBV7-9

cdr3_aa: CASSLLSARSGANVLTF
cdr3_length: 17
j_call: TRBJ2-6
v_call: TRBV7-8

cdr3_aa: CASSFYYQGVEKLFF
cdr3_length: 15
j_call: TRBJ1-4
v_call: TRBV11-2

cdr3_aa: CASSLQGGTSVLYEQYF
cdr3_length: 17
j_call: TRBJ2-7
v_call: TRBV6-2/TRBV6-3

cdr3_aa: CATSRDRIEAFF
cdr3_length: 12
j_call: TRBJ1-1
v_call: TRBV15

cdr3_aa: CASSLGGRMRDTQYF
cdr3_length: 15
j_call: TRBJ2-3
v_call: TRBV7-2

cdr3_aa: CASRSTGPQHF
cdr3_length: 11
j_call: TRBJ1-5
v_call: TRBV19

cdr3_aa: CASSIGTGGHEQYF
cdr3_length: 14
j_call: TRBJ2-7
v_call: TRBV9

cdr3_aa: CASSYSRQASGNTIYF
cdr3_length: 16
j_call: TRBJ1-3
v_call: TRBV6-5

cdr3_aa: CASSPGLAGTGELFF
cdr3_length: 15
j_call: TRBJ2-2
v_call: TRBV4-1